This T cell receptor beta chain comes out of a study of T cells in Graves' hyperthyroidism and ophthalmopathy. The overall study: Peripheral blood sampling occurred at initial diagnosis, before any treatment. The study, taken as a whole, reports: Peripheral blood also featured most of the thyroid clonotypes expanded above 0.001.

The investigators amplified TCR beta CDR3 regions from RNA transcripts. The HTBI primer set was used in a first-round RT-PCR of the TCR CDR3. TCRdb redid the calling of the multiplex PCR reads with MiXCR, one entry per CDR3 protein. The sample holds some 620,000 distinct CDR3 sequences, about a sixth seen once. This clonotype was observed a handful of times. Its specificity is not known. Germline-derived CDR1 and CDR2 are DFQATT and SNEGSKA (reference sequence). V gave up 4 bases and J gave up 2 bases, with 14 bases separating them. The CDR3 sequence is 14 residues long. Those with hyperthyroidism were 18 to 65 years old, newly diagnosed, and ill for under 2 months. PBMCs were collected from a roughly 9.7 ml volume of fresh peripheral blood.

The clonotype comes from a woman in her 30s with Graves' hyperthyroidism. The specimen was blood. The rearrangement uses TRBV20-1 and TRBJ2-5, with D perhaps matching TRBD1 or TRBD2 (5 bases each). CDR3 in DNA: TGCAGTGCTACCCCCGGGACGCCACAAGAGACCCAGTACTTC. Residues: CSATPGTPQETQYF.